This T cell receptor (beta chain) was found in a study of blood T cell repertoires in COVID-19. The assay was immunoSEQ multiplex PCR, and TCRdb's table has in-frame clones only and misses some. The sample includes 300,000 or so clones, roughly nine tenths seen only once; the top ten take 2.6%. Germline CDR1 SEHNR, CDR2 FQNEAQ (reference sequence). Trimming left V 6 bases short and J 4 bases short, with 15 bases between. The CDR3 contains 15 residues. Participants' own reports of clinical history determined their cohort assignment. The chain joins TRBV7-9 to TRBJ1-4; maybe TRBD1 (5 bases). This receptor was taken from a man aged 60-69 years who had recovered from COVID-19. The sample comprised PBMCs or T cells enriched from blood (not recorded which). In DNA form, the CDR3 reads TGTGCCAGCAGGGATCGGACAAGTAATAATGAAAAACTGTTTTTT. It specifies CASRDRTSNNEKLFF.